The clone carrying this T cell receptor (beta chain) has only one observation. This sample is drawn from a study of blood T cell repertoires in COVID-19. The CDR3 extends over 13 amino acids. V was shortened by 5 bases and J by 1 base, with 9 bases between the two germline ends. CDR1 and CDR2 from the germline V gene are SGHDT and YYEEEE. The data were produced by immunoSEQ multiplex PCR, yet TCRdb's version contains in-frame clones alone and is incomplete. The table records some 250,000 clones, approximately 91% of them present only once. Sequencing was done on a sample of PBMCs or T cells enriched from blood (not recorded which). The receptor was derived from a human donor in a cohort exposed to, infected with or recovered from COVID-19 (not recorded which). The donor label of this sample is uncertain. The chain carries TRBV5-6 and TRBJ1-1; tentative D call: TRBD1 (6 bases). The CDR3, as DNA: TGTGCCAGCAGAGGACAGTCGAACACTGAAGCTTTCTTT. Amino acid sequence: CASRGQSNTEAFF.